These T cell receptor beta chains were read from a single sample in a study of long-term antiretroviral therapy in people with HIV. Profiled with immunoSEQ multiplex PCR; TCRdb holds only in-frame clones, not every one. This table has 20,000 to 25,000 clones, 70% to 85% appearing once. The sample in question was unsorted PBMCs, obtained 0.5 years before starting antiretroviral therapy. All receptors come from a middle-aged man with HIV. Each CDR3 is given with its conserved first and last residue. A D gene is named only where the DNA matches it firmly. Rows may omit the clone size; those that give it use once, few, many or a size class.

CDR3 protein	CDR3 DNA	J gene	D gene	clone size	V gene
CASSQDTTANYGYTF	TGCGCCAGCAGCCAAGATACCACAGCTAACTATGGCTACACCTTC	TRBJ1-2	NA	NA	TRBV4-3
CASCTGLSSTDTQYF	TGCGCCAGCTGTACAGGGTTATCTAGCACAGATACGCAGTATTTT	TRBJ2-3	NA	NA	TRBV5-1
CASSTGRLSGNTIYF	TGTGCCAGTAGTACGGGACGCCTCTCTGGAAACACCATATATTTT	TRBJ1-3	NA	NA	TRBV19
CASSQDSHRNYGYTF	TGTGCCAGCAGCCAAGACAGCCACCGTAACTATGGCTACACCTTC	TRBJ1-2	NA	NA	TRBV7-2
CASSFTTGGSNQPQHF	TGTGCCAGCAGCTTTACGACAGGGGGCAGCAATCAGCCCCAGCATTTT	TRBJ1-5	TRBD1	NA	TRBV5-4
CASRNQGYEQYF	TGTGCCAGCAGAAACCAGGGATACGAGCAGTACTTC	TRBJ2-7	NA	NA	TRBV6-5
CASSQASNQPQHF	TGCGCCAGCAGCCAAGCTAGCAATCAGCCCCAGCATTTT	TRBJ1-5	NA	once	TRBV4-3
CASSTTGYQPQHF	TGTGCCAGCAGCACTACAGGATACCAGCCCCAGCATTTT	TRBJ1-5	NA	few	TRBV7-9
CASSNRQGIPDGYTF	TGCGCCAGCAGCAACCGACAGGGAATCCCGGATGGCTACACCTTC	TRBJ1-2	TRBD1	NA	TRBV4-1
CASSGLPDSYNEQFF	TGTGCCAGCAGTGGTCTTCCGGACTCCTACAATGAGCAGTTCTTC	TRBJ2-1	NA	NA	TRBV6-1
CASSFPSGGARETQYF	TGTGCCAGCAGCTTCCCCAGCGGGGGGGCCAGGGAGACCCAGTACTTC	TRBJ2-5	TRBD2	NA	TRBV7-9
CASSLRTSATGELFF	TGTGCCAGCAGCTTAAGGACTAGCGCCACCGGGGAGCTGTTTTTT	TRBJ2-2	TRBD2	once	TRBV9
CASSLAPGTGELFF	TGCGCCAGCAGCTTGGCCCCGGGCACCGGGGAGCTGTTTTTT	TRBJ2-2	NA	NA	TRBV5-1
CASSVSGGNSVYGYTF	TGTGCCAGCAGCGTGTCAGGGGGCAATTCCGTCTATGGCTACACCTTC	TRBJ1-2	TRBD1	NA	TRBV9
CALSENQETQYF	TGTGCCTTGTCAGAGAACCAAGAGACCCAGTACTTC	TRBJ2-5	NA	NA	TRBV30
CASSLQGVDTEAFF	TGTGCCAGCAGCCTACAGGGTGTCGACACTGAAGCTTTCTTT	TRBJ1-1	NA	NA	TRBV14
CASLRQPSGNTIYF	TGTGCCTCCCTCAGGCAGCCCTCTGGAAACACCATATATTTT	TRBJ1-3	NA	NA	TRBV28
CASIYSGNTIYF	TGTGCCAGCATTTATTCCGGAAACACCATATATTTT	TRBJ1-3	NA	NA	TRBV6-1
CASSLVEGRAGYTF	TGTGCCAGCAGCTTAGTGGAGGGCAGGGCTGGCTACACCTTC	TRBJ1-2	NA	NA	TRBV11-2
CASSLESGLTYEQYF	TGTGCCAGCAGCTTAGAGTCCGGGTTAACCTACGAGCAGTACTTC	TRBJ2-7	NA	NA	TRBV11-2
CATSRDRSRGFF	TGTGCCACCAGCAGAGATCGGAGTCGGGGGTTCTTC	TRBJ2-1	NA	once	TRBV15
CASSLSLAGGPETQYF	TGTGCCAGCAGTTTATCGCTAGCGGGGGGGCCGGAGACCCAGTACTTC	TRBJ2-5	TRBD2	NA	TRBV27
CASSLSPQGETQYF	TGTGCCAGCAGCTTAAGTCCCCAGGGGGAGACCCAGTACTTC	TRBJ2-5	NA	once	TRBV7-3
CASSRSFYGYTF	TGTGCCAGCAGCCGAAGTTTCTATGGCTACACCTTC	TRBJ1-2	NA	NA	TRBV5-6
CASSVNSGSGEELFF	TGTGCCAGCAGCGTTAATAGCGGGTCAGGGGAGGAGCTGTTTTTT	TRBJ2-2	NA	NA	TRBV9
CASSVDYRGNTEAFF	TGTGCCAGCAGCGTAGACTACAGGGGGAACACTGAAGCTTTCTTT	TRBJ1-1	TRBD1	few	TRBV9
CASRDTGGTYGYTF	TGTGCCAGCAGGGACACAGGGGGCACCTATGGCTACACCTTC	TRBJ1-2	TRBD1	NA	TRBV27
CSAALGAVNYGYTF	TGCAGCGCAGCCCTGGGGGCCGTTAACTATGGCTACACCTTC	TRBJ1-2	NA	NA	TRBV29-1
CASSGLGLAHEQYF	TGTGCCAGCAGTGGCCTGGGACTAGCCCACGAGCAGTACTTC	TRBJ2-7	TRBD2	NA	TRBV9
CASSQEQGSHEQYF	TGCGCCAGCAGCCAAGAACAGGGTAGCCACGAGCAGTACTTC	TRBJ2-7	NA	NA	TRBV4-3
CASSPGTSDSYEQYF	TGTGCCAGCAGTCCCGGGACTAGCGACTCCTACGAGCAGTACTTC	TRBJ2-7	TRBD2	NA	TRBV28
CASSRGGDASNQPQHF	TGTGCCAGCAGCCGCGGAGGGGACGCTAGCAATCAGCCCCAGCATTTT	TRBJ1-5	NA	few	TRBV7-2
CAWSWASGYTF	TGTGCCTGGAGTTGGGCGAGTGGCTACACCTTC	TRBJ1-2	NA	NA	TRBV30
CASSQDRTSGIYEQYF	TGCGCCAGCAGCCAAGATCGGACTAGCGGGATCTACGAGCAGTACTTC	TRBJ2-7	TRBD2	NA	TRBV4-3
CASSQERTSAEAFF	TGCGCCAGCAGCCAAGAACGAACTTCAGCTGAAGCTTTCTTT	TRBJ1-1	NA	NA	TRBV4-1
CASSPTLTESYEQYF	TGTGCCAGCTCACCAACTCTAACAGAATCCTACGAGCAGTACTTC	TRBJ2-7	NA	NA	TRBV18
CASSLSPNGEAFF	TGTGCCAGCAGCCTTAGCCCTAACGGCGAAGCTTTCTTT	TRBJ1-1	NA	NA	TRBV6-5
CASGDVTGETQYF	TGTGCCAGCGGGGACGTGACCGGGGAGACCCAGTACTTC	TRBJ2-5	NA	NA	TRBV6-1
CAWSGTPEGEKLFF	TGTGCCTGGAGTGGGACTCCCGAGGGTGAAAAACTGTTTTTT	TRBJ1-4	NA	NA	TRBV30
CASTGGRGGTEAFF	TGTGCCAGCACCGGGGGCAGGGGTGGTACTGAAGCTTTCTTT	TRBJ1-1	NA	few	TRBV6-5
CASGQGHSGNTIYF	TGTGCCAGCGGACAGGGTCACTCTGGAAACACCATATATTTT	TRBJ1-3	TRBD1	NA	TRBV2
CASSYRGTGDHYGYTF	TGTGCCAGCAGTTACCGCGGGACAGGGGACCACTATGGCTACACCTTC	TRBJ1-2	TRBD1	NA	TRBV6-5
CASSSQDRVDTF	TGTGCCAGCAGCTCCCAGGACAGGGTGGACACCTTC	TRBJ1-2	TRBD1	NA	TRBV7-8
CASSQEIWENGYTF	TGCGCCAGCAGCCAAGAGATCTGGGAGAATGGCTACACCTTC	TRBJ1-2	NA	NA	TRBV4-3
CASSPMQLSYEQYF	TGTGCCAGCTCACCGATGCAGCTATCCTACGAGCAGTACTTC	TRBJ2-7	NA	NA	TRBV18
CASSYSLAASSYEQYF	TGTGCCAGCAGTTACTCCCTGGCAGCGTCCTCCTACGAGCAGTACTTC	TRBJ2-7	NA	NA	TRBV6-5
CASSVVQETQYF	TGTGCCAGCAGTGTGGTACAAGAGACCCAGTACTTC	TRBJ2-5	NA	NA	TRBV25-1
CASSQVVSANYGYTF	TGCGCCAGCAGCCAAGTGGTGTCCGCTAACTATGGCTACACCTTC	TRBJ1-2	NA	NA	TRBV4-1
CASTREQGAIQNEQFF	TGTGCCAGCACCCGAGAGCAGGGGGCGATCCAGAATGAGCAGTTCTTC	TRBJ2-1	TRBD1	NA	TRBV5-5
CASSRSGTGQRVYGYTF	TGTGCCAGCAGCCGTTCCGGGACAGGGCAAAGGGTCTATGGCTACACCTTC	TRBJ1-2	TRBD1	NA	TRBV11-2
CASMDRPSSYEQYF	TGTGCCAGCATGGACAGACCGAGCTCCTACGAGCAGTACTTC	TRBJ2-7	NA	NA	TRBV2
CASSYTLAGYQETQYF	TGTGCCAGCAGTTACACGCTAGCGGGGTACCAAGAGACCCAGTACTTC	TRBJ2-5	TRBD2	NA	TRBV6-5
CASSIGTARSPLHF	TGTGCCAGTAGTATAGGAACCGCGAGGTCACCCCTCCACTTT	TRBJ1-6	NA	few	TRBV19